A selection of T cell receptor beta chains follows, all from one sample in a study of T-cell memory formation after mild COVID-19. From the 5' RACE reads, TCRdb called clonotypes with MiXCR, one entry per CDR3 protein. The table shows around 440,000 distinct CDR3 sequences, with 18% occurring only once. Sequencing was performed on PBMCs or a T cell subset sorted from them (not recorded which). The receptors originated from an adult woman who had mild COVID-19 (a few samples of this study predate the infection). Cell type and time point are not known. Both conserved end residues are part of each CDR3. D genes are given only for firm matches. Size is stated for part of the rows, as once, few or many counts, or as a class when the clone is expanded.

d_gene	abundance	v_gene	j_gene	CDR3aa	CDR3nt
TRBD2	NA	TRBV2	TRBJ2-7	CASSERTSGSYEQYF	TGTGCCAGCAGTGAGCGGACTAGTGGATCCTACGAGCAGTACTTC
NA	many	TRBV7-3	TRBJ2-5	CASSLGSGETQYF	TGTGCCAGCAGTTTAGGTTCCGGAGAGACCCAGTACTTC
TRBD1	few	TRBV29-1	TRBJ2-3	CSVEEGQGTDTQYF	TGCAGCGTTGAAGAGGGACAGGGCACAGATACGCAGTATTTT
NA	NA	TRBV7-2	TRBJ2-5	CASSLEGRGFGGF	TGTGCCAGCAGCTTAGAGGGGCGGGGATTTGGGGGATTC
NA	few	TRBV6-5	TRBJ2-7	CASSYSWSRSSYEQYF	TGTGCCAGCAGTTACTCATGGAGCAGGTCATCCTACGAGCAGTACTTC
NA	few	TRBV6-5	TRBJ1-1	CASSLTGLRALGTEAFF	TGTGCCAGCAGCCTAACAGGGCTTAGGGCGTTGGGCACTGAAGCTTTCTTT
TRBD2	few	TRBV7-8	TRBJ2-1	CASSAWTSGVGNEQFF	TGTGCCAGCAGCGCCTGGACTAGCGGGGTAGGGAATGAGCAGTTCTTC
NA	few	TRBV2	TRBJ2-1	CASRPLGVSYNEQFF	TGTGCCAGCAGGCCTCTGGGGGTCTCCTACAATGAGCAGTTCTTC
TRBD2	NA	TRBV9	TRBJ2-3	CASSTPLAGGPTDTQYF	TGTGCCAGCAGCACTCCCCTAGCGGGAGGGCCGACAGATACGCAGTATTTT
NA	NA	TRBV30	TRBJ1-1	CAWSRRGPQAFF	TGTGCCTGGAGTAGACGGGGACCTCAAGCTTTCTTT
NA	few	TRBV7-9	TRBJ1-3	CASSSAGGSGNTIYF	TGTGCCAGCAGCTCTGCGGGGGGCTCTGGAAACACCATATATTTT
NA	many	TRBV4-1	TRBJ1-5	CASSPRGGQPQHF	TGCGCCAGCAGCCCTCGAGGAGGTCAGCCCCAGCATTTT
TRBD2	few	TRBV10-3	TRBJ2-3	CAISEPGGTDTQYF	TGTGCCATCAGTGAACCGGGAGGTACAGATACGCAGTATTTT
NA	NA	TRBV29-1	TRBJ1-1	CSVELWGRDTEAFF	TGCAGCGTTGAACTCTGGGGGAGGGACACTGAAGCTTTCTTT
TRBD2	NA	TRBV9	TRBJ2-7	CASSTASGDYEQYF	TGTGCCAGCAGTACGGCTAGCGGGGACTACGAGCAGTACTTC
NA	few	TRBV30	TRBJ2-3	CAWSGQADTQYF	TGTGCCTGGAGCGGCCAGGCAGATACGCAGTATTTT
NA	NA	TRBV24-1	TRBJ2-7	CATSDPLSGTFYEQYF	TGTGCCACCAGTGATCCCCTCTCTGGGACTTTCTACGAGCAGTACTTC
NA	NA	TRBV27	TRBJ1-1	CASSSSGEDTEAFF	TGTGCCAGCAGTTCAAGTGGGGAGGACACTGAAGCTTTCTTT
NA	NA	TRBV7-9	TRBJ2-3	CASSSSPWSNPTDTQYF	TGTGCCAGCAGCTCATCCCCGTGGTCAAACCCGACAGATACGCAGTATTTT
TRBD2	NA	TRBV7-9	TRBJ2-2	CASSQGRLAGEMNTGELFF	TGTGCCAGCAGCCAGGGGCGACTAGCGGGAGAGATGAACACCGGGGAGCTGTTTTTT
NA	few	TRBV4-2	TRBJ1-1	CASSQVRVRGLNTEAFF	TGTGCCAGCAGCCAAGTCCGCGTTCGGGGCTTGAACACTGAAGCTTTCTTT
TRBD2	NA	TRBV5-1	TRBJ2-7	CASSDLSGGAEQYF	TGCGCCAGCAGCGATCTATCGGGAGGGGCCGAGCAGTACTTC
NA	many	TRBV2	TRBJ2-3	CASMRDNTDTQYF	TGTGCCAGCATGAGGGACAACACAGATACGCAGTATTTT
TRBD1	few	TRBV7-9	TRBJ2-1	CASSSKPRDRAYNEQFF	TGTGCCAGCAGCTCCAAGCCCCGGGACAGGGCCTACAATGAGCAGTTCTTC
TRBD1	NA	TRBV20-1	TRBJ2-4	CSAMGQGLLAKNIQYF	TGCAGTGCTATGGGACAGGGCTTATTAGCCAAAAACATTCAGTACTTC
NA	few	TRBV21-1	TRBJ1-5	CASSKGQGNPVSNQPQHF	TGTGCCAGCAGCAAGGGACAGGGAAATCCCGTTAGCAATCAGCCCCAGCATTTT
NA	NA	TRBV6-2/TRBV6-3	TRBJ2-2	CASSRVRNHDTGELFF	TGTGCCAGCAGTAGGGTCAGGAACCATGACACCGGGGAGCTGTTTTTT
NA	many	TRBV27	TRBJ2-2	CASSFRRGRTGELFF	TGTGCCAGCAGTTTCCGGCGGGGGCGGACCGGGGAGCTGTTTTTT
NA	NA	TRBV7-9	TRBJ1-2	CASSSTTGYGYTF	TGTGCCAGCAGCTCCACCACCGGCTATGGCTACACCTTC
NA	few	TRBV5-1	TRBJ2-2	CASSLDQVAGELFF	TGCGCCAGCAGCCTCGACCAGGTTGCCGGGGAGCTGTTTTTT
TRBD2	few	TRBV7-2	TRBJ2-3	CASSLETGGQYF	TGTGCCAGCAGCTTAGAGACGGGGGGGCAGTATTTT
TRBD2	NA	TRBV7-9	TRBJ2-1	CASSDQGSGGPYSYNEQFF	TGTGCCAGCAGCGACCAAGGGAGCGGGGGACCCTACTCCTACAATGAGCAGTTCTTC
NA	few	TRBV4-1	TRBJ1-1	CASQGKGYTEAFF	TGCGCCAGCCAAGGGAAAGGATACACTGAAGCTTTCTTT
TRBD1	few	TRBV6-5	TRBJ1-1	CASGDREPNTEAFF	TGTGCCAGCGGCGACAGGGAACCGAACACTGAAGCTTTCTTT
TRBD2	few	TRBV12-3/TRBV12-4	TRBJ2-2	CASSPTTGTSGGDTGELFF	TGTGCCAGCAGCCCGACAACCGGGACTAGCGGGGGGGACACCGGGGAGCTGTTTTTT
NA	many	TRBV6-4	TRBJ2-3	CASSDGGATDTQYF	TGTGCCAGCAGTGACGGGGGGGCCACAGATACGCAGTATTTT
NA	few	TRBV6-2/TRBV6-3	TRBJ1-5	CASSREQGSDSNQPQHF	TGTGCCAGCAGTAGGGAACAGGGCTCCGATAGCAATCAGCCCCAGCATTTT
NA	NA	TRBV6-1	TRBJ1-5	CASSDGVAGQPQHF	TGTGCCAGCAGTGATGGGGTCGCTGGTCAGCCCCAGCATTTT
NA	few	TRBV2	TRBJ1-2	CASSEAGTYYGYTF	TGTGCCAGCAGTGAAGCAGGCACCTACTATGGCTACACCTTC
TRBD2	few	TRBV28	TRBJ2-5	CASRPTSAGETQYF	TGTGCCAGCAGGCCGACTAGCGCTGGAGAGACCCAGTACTTC
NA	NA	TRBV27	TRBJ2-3	CASSFSGPGNTQYF	TGTGCCAGCAGTTTCTCGGGGCCGGGGAATACGCAGTATTTT
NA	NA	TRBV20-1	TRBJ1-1	CSASSGLNTEAFF	TGCAGTGCTAGTTCCGGGCTGAACACTGAAGCTTTCTTT
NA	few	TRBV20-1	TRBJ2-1	CSARDAGETASYNEQFF	TGCAGTGCTAGAGATGCCGGGGAAACCGCCTCCTACAATGAGCAGTTCTTC
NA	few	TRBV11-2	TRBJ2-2	CASSLRASTGELFF	TGTGCCAGCAGCTTACGAGCAAGCACCGGGGAGCTGTTTTTT
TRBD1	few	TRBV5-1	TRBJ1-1	CASSFGTGGWNTEAFF	TGCGCCAGCAGCTTCGGGACAGGGGGATGGAACACTGAAGCTTTCTTT
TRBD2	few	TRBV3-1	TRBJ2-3	CASRGSSGGRTQYF	TGTGCCAGCAGGGGCTCTAGCGGGGGACGAACGCAGTATTTT
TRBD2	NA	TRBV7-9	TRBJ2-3	CASSWGLAGFTDTQYF	TGTGCCAGCAGCTGGGGACTAGCGGGGTTCACAGATACGCAGTATTTT
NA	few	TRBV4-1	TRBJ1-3	CASSQGGRHSGNTIYF	TGCGCCAGCAGCCAAGGCGGGCGGCATTCTGGAAACACCATATATTTT
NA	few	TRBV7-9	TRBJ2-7	CASSLVVTEQYF	TGTGCCAGCAGCTTAGTGGTAACCGAGCAGTACTTC
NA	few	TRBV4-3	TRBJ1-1	CASSQDRARGAFF	TGCGCCAGCAGCCAAGATAGGGCACGGGGAGCTTTCTTT
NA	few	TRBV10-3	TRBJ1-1	CAISVTPAGNTEAFF	TGTGCCATCAGTGTAACGCCGGCGGGGAACACTGAAGCTTTCTTT
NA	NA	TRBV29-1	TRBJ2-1	CSVDYGQFSSAQFF	TGCAGCGTTGACTATGGACAGTTCTCAAGTGCGCAGTTCTTC
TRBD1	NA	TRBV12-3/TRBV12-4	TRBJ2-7	CASSPLGQIYEQYF	TGTGCTAGCAGTCCTCTGGGACAGATTTACGAGCAGTACTTC
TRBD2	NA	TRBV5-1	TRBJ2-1	CASSTRLAGLQPEQFF	TGCGCCAGCAGCACCAGACTAGCGGGCCTCCAGCCTGAGCAGTTCTTC
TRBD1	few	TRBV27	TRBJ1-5	CASSPLDRGSNQPQHF	TGTGCCAGCAGTCCTCTTGACAGGGGAAGCAATCAGCCCCAGCATTTT
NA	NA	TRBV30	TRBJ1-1	CAWSKGGNTEAFF	TGTGCCTGGAGTAAGGGGGGGAACACTGAAGCTTTCTTT
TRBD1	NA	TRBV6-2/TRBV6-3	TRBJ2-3	CASSFPRDRGGTDTQYF	TGTGCCAGCAGTTTCCCCCGCGACAGGGGTGGAACAGATACGCAGTATTTT